The rows below give T cell receptor beta chains drawn from one sample of a study of cytomegalovirus exposure and HLA in healthy donors. TCRdb's table, derived via immunoSEQ multiplex PCR, lists solely in-frame clones and lacks some. Of about 130,000 clones in the sample, roughly four fifths were seen once. Sequencing used PBMCs. All receptors derive from a man in his forties or fifties in good health and CMV-seronegative. Both conserved end residues are part of each CDR3. The D gene is left open where the match is weak. Part of the rows lack a size; the others show once, few, many or a class for expanded clones.

j_gene: TRBJ1-4
v_gene: TRBV25-1
abundance: NA
d_gene: NA
CDR3nt: TGTGCCAGCAGTGAATCCCTAGGAGGCAATGAAAAACTGTTTTTT
CDR3aa: CASSESLGGNEKLFF

j_gene: TRBJ2-3
v_gene: TRBV30
abundance: NA
d_gene: NA
CDR3nt: TGTGCCTGGAGCCCGGGTTTGGGCACAGATACGCAGTATTTT
CDR3aa: CAWSPGLGTDTQYF

j_gene: TRBJ1-6
v_gene: TRBV19
abundance: NA
d_gene: NA
CDR3nt: TGTGCCAGTAGGATGCGCTCCTATAATTCACCCCTCCACTTT
CDR3aa: CASRMRSYNSPLHF

j_gene: TRBJ2-7
v_gene: TRBV29-1
abundance: NA
d_gene: TRBD1
CDR3nt: TGCAGCGTTGAACACGGGACAGGGTCCGAGCAGTACTTC
CDR3aa: CSVEHGTGSEQYF

j_gene: TRBJ2-7
v_gene: TRBV6-6
abundance: few
d_gene: NA
CDR3nt: TGTGCCAGCAGCCGACCCGATCAGGGTTACGAGCAGTACTTC
CDR3aa: CASSRPDQGYEQYF

j_gene: TRBJ1-2
v_gene: TRBV6-1
abundance: NA
d_gene: NA
CDR3nt: TGTGCCAGCAGTGACTGGGAGGGGTTGAACTATGGCTACACCTTC
CDR3aa: CASSDWEGLNYGYTF

j_gene: TRBJ1-1
v_gene: TRBV18
abundance: NA
d_gene: NA
CDR3nt: TGTGCCAGCTCACCGTTATGGGGGGGTCAGATTGAAGCTTTCTTT
CDR3aa: CASSPLWGGQIEAFF

j_gene: TRBJ1-3
v_gene: TRBV7-9
abundance: few
d_gene: NA
CDR3nt: TGTGCCAGCAGCTTAGCGAGCTCTGGAAACACCATATATTTT
CDR3aa: CASSLASSGNTIYF

j_gene: TRBJ2-3
v_gene: TRBV28
abundance: NA
d_gene: TRBD1
CDR3nt: TGTGCCAGCAGTCTCCCGACAGGGTTTGTCACAGATACGCAGTATTTT
CDR3aa: CASSLPTGFVTDTQYF

j_gene: TRBJ2-7
v_gene: TRBV4-1
abundance: many
d_gene: TRBD1
CDR3nt: TGCGCCAGCAGCCAAGAGAGGACAGGTGACTTCATAGAGCAGTACTTC
CDR3aa: CASSQERTGDFIEQYF

j_gene: TRBJ1-4
v_gene: TRBV4-3
abundance: NA
d_gene: NA
CDR3nt: TGCGCCAGCAGCCAAAGTACCAGCGGGAATGAAAAACTGTTTTTT
CDR3aa: CASSQSTSGNEKLFF

j_gene: TRBJ1-5
v_gene: TRBV23-1
abundance: NA
d_gene: NA
CDR3nt: TGCGCCAGCGGTTCCGTGGCAGTTGTTCAGCCCCAGCATTTT
CDR3aa: CASGSVAVVQPQHF

j_gene: TRBJ1-4
v_gene: TRBV19
abundance: NA
d_gene: TRBD1
CDR3nt: TGTGCCAGTCGCGCCGGGACAGGGAGAGAAAAACTGTTTTTT
CDR3aa: CASRAGTGREKLFF

j_gene: TRBJ2-3
v_gene: TRBV5-1
abundance: NA
d_gene: TRBD2
CDR3nt: TGCGCCAGCACACAAAGCGGGGGCACAGATACGCAGTATTTT
CDR3aa: CASTQSGGTDTQYF

j_gene: TRBJ1-6
v_gene: TRBV7-2
abundance: NA
d_gene: NA
CDR3nt: TGTGCCAGCAGCTTTGTGAGCTCCTATAATTCACCCCTCCACTTT
CDR3aa: CASSFVSSYNSPLHF

j_gene: TRBJ1-1
v_gene: TRBV18
abundance: NA
d_gene: NA
CDR3nt: TGTGCCAGCTCACCGGGGGCGACAGGAGAAGCTTTCTTT
CDR3aa: CASSPGATGEAFF

j_gene: TRBJ2-5
v_gene: TRBV5-6
abundance: NA
d_gene: NA
CDR3nt: TGTGCCAGCAGCTTCGGACAACAAGAGACCCAGTACTTC
CDR3aa: CASSFGQQETQYF

j_gene: TRBJ1-6
v_gene: TRBV7-2
abundance: NA
d_gene: NA
CDR3nt: TGTGCCAGCAGCACCCTCCCCCGCGGGGGAGAAAATTCACCCCTCCACTTT
CDR3aa: CASSTLPRGGENSPLHF

j_gene: TRBJ2-3
v_gene: TRBV6-1
abundance: NA
d_gene: NA
CDR3nt: TGTGCCAGCAGGGTGGGGACACTAAGCACAGATACGCAGTATTTT
CDR3aa: CASRVGTLSTDTQYF

j_gene: TRBJ1-2
v_gene: TRBV11-2
abundance: NA
d_gene: NA
CDR3nt: TGTGCCAGCAGCTTAGTTAACAACGACTATGGCTACACCTTC
CDR3aa: CASSLVNNDYGYTF

j_gene: TRBJ1-3
v_gene: TRBV30
abundance: NA
d_gene: NA
CDR3nt: TGTGCCTGGAGTGTTAGTCCGCTCTCTGGAAACACCATATATTTT
CDR3aa: CAWSVSPLSGNTIYF

j_gene: TRBJ2-2
v_gene: TRBV6-6
abundance: few
d_gene: TRBD1
CDR3nt: TGTGCCAGCAGTTCCCAGGGGGCGACCACCGGGGAGCTGTTTTTT
CDR3aa: CASSSQGATTGELFF

j_gene: TRBJ2-5
v_gene: TRBV18
abundance: few
d_gene: TRBD1
CDR3nt: TGTGCCAGCTCACGGGGACAGACCCAAGAGACCCAGTACTTC
CDR3aa: CASSRGQTQETQYF

j_gene: TRBJ2-2
v_gene: TRBV11-2
abundance: NA
d_gene: TRBD2
CDR3nt: TGTGCCAGCAGTCTGATTAGCGGGGGGATCACCGGGGAGCTGTTTTTT
CDR3aa: CASSLISGGITGELFF

j_gene: TRBJ1-1
v_gene: TRBV5-6
abundance: many
d_gene: NA
CDR3nt: TGTGCCAGCAGCTTGGGCCCCGGGGAAAACACTGAAGCTTTCTTT
CDR3aa: CASSLGPGENTEAFF

j_gene: TRBJ2-5
v_gene: TRBV5-1
abundance: NA
d_gene: TRBD1
CDR3nt: TGCGCCAGCAGCGTTACAGGGGGTGGGGAAGAGACCCAGTACTTC
CDR3aa: CASSVTGGGEETQYF

j_gene: TRBJ1-2
v_gene: TRBV4-3
abundance: NA
d_gene: NA
CDR3nt: TGCGCCAGCAGCCAAGATTTAATTAGGGGATCTTCTTATGGCTACACCTTC
CDR3aa: CASSQDLIRGSSYGYTF

j_gene: TRBJ1-3
v_gene: TRBV5-4
abundance: NA
d_gene: TRBD1
CDR3nt: TGTGCCAGCAGCCGCGGGACAGGGGGCTCTGGAAACACCATATATTTT
CDR3aa: CASSRGTGGSGNTIYF

j_gene: TRBJ2-7
v_gene: TRBV9
abundance: NA
d_gene: TRBD1
CDR3nt: TGTGCCAGCAGCGTAGGGGACAGAGGTAGCTACGAGCAGTACTTC
CDR3aa: CASSVGDRGSYEQYF

j_gene: TRBJ1-2
v_gene: TRBV5-5
abundance: NA
d_gene: NA
CDR3nt: TGTGCCAGCAGCTTGTGGCCTCCCCCGGGGGGCTACACCTTC
CDR3aa: CASSLWPPPGGYTF

j_gene: TRBJ2-3
v_gene: TRBV5-1
abundance: NA
d_gene: TRBD2
CDR3nt: TGCGCCAGCACCCCGACTAGCGGACCCACAGATACGCAGTATTTT
CDR3aa: CASTPTSGPTDTQYF

j_gene: TRBJ2-1
v_gene: TRBV5-1
abundance: NA
d_gene: NA
CDR3nt: TGCGCCAGCAGCTTGGGGCCCAACGGGTATGAGCAGTTCTTC
CDR3aa: CASSLGPNGYEQFF

j_gene: TRBJ2-5
v_gene: TRBV4-2
abundance: NA
d_gene: NA
CDR3nt: TGTGCCAGCAGCCAAGCCCAGGGGCAGGGGTCACAAGAGACCCAGTACTTC
CDR3aa: CASSQAQGQGSQETQYF

j_gene: TRBJ2-3
v_gene: TRBV4-3
abundance: once
d_gene: TRBD2
CDR3nt: TGCGCCAGCAGCCCTCAGACGTCTAGCGGCCGCACAGATACGCAGTATTTT
CDR3aa: CASSPQTSSGRTDTQYF

j_gene: TRBJ1-1
v_gene: TRBV20-1
abundance: NA
d_gene: NA
CDR3nt: TGCAGTGCTAAAGCGGCTTTTGAAGCTTTCTTT
CDR3aa: CSAKAAFEAFF

j_gene: TRBJ2-3
v_gene: TRBV19
abundance: NA
d_gene: NA
CDR3nt: TGTGCCAGTAGTGTTGGGGGGGCGGATACGCAGTATTTT
CDR3aa: CASSVGGADTQYF

j_gene: TRBJ1-2
v_gene: TRBV5-6
abundance: NA
d_gene: TRBD1
CDR3nt: TGTGCCAGCAGCCGCGGGACAGGGACCTATGGCTACACCTTC
CDR3aa: CASSRGTGTYGYTF

j_gene: TRBJ2-5
v_gene: TRBV15
abundance: few
d_gene: NA
CDR3nt: TGTGCCACCAGCAACGGGGCTAGCGCTTTACAAGAGACCCAGTACTTC
CDR3aa: CATSNGASALQETQYF

j_gene: TRBJ1-4
v_gene: TRBV2
abundance: NA
d_gene: NA
CDR3nt: TGTGCCAGCAGTGAAGCGCGCGGGGGCGGTGAAAAACTGTTTTTT
CDR3aa: CASSEARGGGEKLFF

j_gene: TRBJ2-2
v_gene: TRBV5-5
abundance: NA
d_gene: NA
CDR3nt: TGTGCCAGCAGCCGGACAGAGACGAACACCGGGGAGCTGTTTTTT
CDR3aa: CASSRTETNTGELFF

j_gene: TRBJ2-1
v_gene: TRBV4-2
abundance: NA
d_gene: TRBD1
CDR3nt: TGTGCCAGCAGCCAAGGCCCAGGGACAGGGAACTACAATGAGCAGTTCTTC
CDR3aa: CASSQGPGTGNYNEQFF

j_gene: TRBJ2-1
v_gene: TRBV7-2
abundance: few
d_gene: NA
CDR3nt: TGTGCCAGCACAGGGGCTATATACAATGAGCAGTTCTTC
CDR3aa: CASTGAIYNEQFF

j_gene: TRBJ1-1
v_gene: TRBV7-9
abundance: NA
d_gene: NA
CDR3nt: TGTGCCAGCAGCTTGGGGGGTGAGAACACTGAAGCTTTCTTT
CDR3aa: CASSLGGENTEAFF

j_gene: TRBJ1-2
v_gene: TRBV7-6
abundance: NA
d_gene: NA
CDR3nt: TGTGCCAGCAGCTTAGATCAGAACTATGGCTACACCTTC
CDR3aa: CASSLDQNYGYTF

j_gene: TRBJ1-1
v_gene: TRBV7-9
abundance: NA
d_gene: NA
CDR3nt: TGTGCCAGCAGCCAGAAGGGGCCCCGGTCGGCTGAAGCTTTCTTT
CDR3aa: CASSQKGPRSAEAFF